The 20 T cell receptor beta chains given below trace back to one sample, sequenced in a study of blood T cell repertoires in COVID-19. Clones were sequenced by immunoSEQ multiplex PCR, and TCRdb holds only the in-frame ones, with some missing. The sample has roughly 230,000 clones; approximately 86% are singletons. The source material was peripheral blood. The source is a human donor in a cohort sampled during active COVID-19.

The CDR3 sequence is CASSERGQGRTEAFF. CDR3 DNA: TGTGCCAGCAGTGAAAGGGGACAGGGACGGACTGAAGCTTTCTTT. The chain recombines TRBV2 with TRBJ1-1; 9 bases map to TRBD1. Germline CDR1 and CDR2: SNHLY and FYNNEI. This CDR3 contains 15 residues. V dropped 2 bases and J dropped 5; count of bases not matched to a gene: 6.

This chain uses TRBV19 with TRBJ1-5, with D hard to call. Trimming cost V 5 bases and J 3 bases, with 11 bases left between them. The CDR3 is 14 amino acids. Germline V gene sequence: CDR1 LNHDA, CDR2 SQIVND (reference sequence). For the CDR3, the DNA is TGTGCCAGTAGTCCTCAGAACCACAATCAGCCCCAGCATTTT. Translation gives CASSPQNHNQPQHF.

This clone occurred a few times. The rearrangement uses TRBV7-6 and TRBJ1-3; TRBD1 matches at 11 bases. Losses at the gene ends were 1 base for V and 2 bases for J; bases not matched to a gene: 1. CDR3 length: 16 residues. CDR1 and CDR2 (germline): SGHVS, FNYEAQ. CDR3 sequence reads: CASSLGTGGPGNTIYF. In DNA, the CDR3 is TGTGCCAGCAGCTTAGGGACAGGGGGCCCTGGAAACACCATATATTTT. Full variable domain (outside the CDR3, taken from reference TRBV7-6 and TRBJ1-3): GAGVSQSPRYKVTKRGQDVALRCDPISGHVSLYWYRQALGQGPEFLTYFNYEAQQDKSGLPNDRFSAERPEGSISTLTIQRTEQRDSAMYRCASSLGTGGPGNTIYFGEGSWLTVV.

This clone was detected only a few times. The rearrangement links TRBV5-1 to TRBJ1-4; no definite D call. CDR1 SGHRS and CDR2 YFSETQ come from the germline V gene. This CDR3 comprises 13 residues. The germline V and J ends were trimmed by 0 bases and 11 bases, with 11 bases remaining between them. For the CDR3, the DNA is TGCGCCAGCAGCTTGGCCGTAGAGGGCAAACTGTTTTTT. This encodes CASSLAVEGKLFF.

The V and J genes are TRBV10-3 and TRBJ2-1; the D gene is possibly TRBD2 (7 bases). The CDR3 sequence is 13 residues long. V was pared by 6 bases and J by 2 bases, with 8 bases between. CDR1 is ENHRY, CDR2 SYGVKD, per germline. The CDR3: CAISGGPYNEQFF. CDR3 nucleotides: TGTGCCATCAGCGGGGGGCCCTACAATGAGCAGTTCTTC.

V gene TRBV10-2 combines with J gene TRBJ2-7; D is undetermined. Germline V lookup: CDR1 WSHSY, CDR2 SAAADI. With 2 bases removed from V and 2 bases from J, the gap between germline ends came to 4 bases. The CDR3 has 12 residues. Here the CDR3 reads CASSEAAYEQYF. For the CDR3, the DNA is TGCGCCAGCAGTGAGGCAGCCTACGAGCAGTACTTC.

The chain combines TRBV5-1 with TRBJ2-7; D call uncertain. Trimming took off 5 bases at V and 5 bases at J, with 14 bases between the two ends. Per the germline V gene, CDR1 is SGHRS and CDR2 is YFSETQ. The CDR3 has 13 amino acids. This CDR3 is CASSVAGSDEQYF. CDR3 coding DNA: TGCGCCAGCAGTGTGGCAGGCTCAGACGAGCAGTACTTC.

The rearrangement joins TRBV9 to TRBJ1-4; TRBD1 is a possible D gene (5 bases). Germline lookup yields CDR1 SGDLS and CDR2 YYNGEE. Between the trimmed V and J ends, which lost 4 bases and 5 bases, there was a span of 12 bases. CDR3 length equals 14 residues. Here the CDR3 reads CASSLGQENEKLFF. In DNA form, the CDR3 reads TGTGCCAGCAGCCTGGGGCAGGAGAATGAAAAACTGTTTTTT.

Turning to this clone: At one of its ends the junction is not consistent with the germline gene, which may arise from a read error. The chain combines TRBV28 with TRBJ2-1; 8 bases match TRBD1. Germline CDR1 and CDR2: MDHEN and SYDVKM. The CDR3 runs to 14 residues. Written as DNA, the CDR3 is TGTGCCGGCAGAGGGACAGGAGCCCCCAATGAGCAGTTCTTC. It translates to CAGRGTGAPNEQFF.

The chain employs TRBV27 and TRBJ2-7, with 8 bases lining up with TRBD1. Germline-derived CDR1 and CDR2 are MNHEY and SMNVEV (reference sequence). Unmatched junction bases numbered 15, after V lost 1 base and J lost 4 bases. This CDR3 contains 18 residues. The CDR3 loop is CASSLYPPSQGAGYEQYF. The CDR3 DNA reads as TGTGCCAGCAGTTTATACCCCCCCTCCCAGGGGGCGGGATACGAGCAGTACTTC.

CDR3 region: CASSRDGGYGYTF. The CDR3 DNA follows: TGTGCCAGCAGCCGGGACGGGGGCTATGGCTACACCTTC. The V call is TRBV27, the J call TRBJ1-2; D possibly corresponds to TRBD1 (5 bases). This CDR3 contains 13 residues. V lost 6 bases and J lost 4, with 12 bases in between. Germline CDR1 and CDR2: MNHEY and SMNVEV (reference sequence).

The chain carries TRBV19 and TRBJ2-7; D unclear. The CDR3 is 14 amino acids. The V end was cut by 1 base, the J end by 3 bases, with 10 bases between. CDR1 LNHDA and CDR2 SQIVND come from the germline V gene (reference sequence). CDR3 nucleotides: TGTGCCAGTAGTATAGCCGGCCCGGGCTACGAGCAGTACTTC. It yields the protein CASSIAGPGYEQYF.

The chain uses TRBV9 and TRBJ1-1, with D maybe TRBD1 (5 bases). CDR1 is SGDLS, CDR2 YYNGEE, per germline. The CDR3 extends over 13 amino acids. The V and J ends lost 3 bases and 5 bases respectively, with 11 bases between them. CDR3 sequence: CASSAPPGTEAFF. CDR3 coding DNA: TGTGCCAGCAGCGCCCCCCCAGGGACTGAAGCTTTCTTT.

The V gene is TRBV11-2, the J gene TRBJ2-7, with 11 bases identical to TRBD2. The CDR3 loop spans 15 amino acids. Trimming cost V 3 bases and J 0 bases; bases outside gene matches: 1. CDR1 is SGHAT and CDR2 is FQNNGV in the germline V gene. Here the CDR3 DNA reads TGTGCCAGCAGCTTCGGGACTAGCGGCTCCTACGAGCAGTACTTC. It specifies CASSFGTSGSYEQYF. Using reference TRBV11-2 and TRBJ2-7 for the parts outside the CDR3, the full variable domain is EAGVAQSPRYKIIEKRQSVAFWCNPISGHATLYWYQQILGQGPKLLIQFQNNGVVDDSQLPKDRFSAERLKGVDSTLKIQPAKLEDSAVYLCASSFGTSGSYEQYFGPGTRLTVT.

The V gene is TRBV27, the J gene TRBJ1-6, with a tentative D call TRBD1 (5 bases). Germline CDR1 and CDR2: MNHEY and SMNVEV (reference sequence). The CDR3 length is 15 residues. Trimming cost V 11 bases and J 7 bases, with 21 bases left between them. This chain's CDR3 is CAVAEFGAGNSPLHF. CDR3 bases: TGTGCCGTAGCTGAGTTTGGGGCAGGGAATTCACCCCTCCACTTT.

This rearrangement joins TRBV28 to TRBJ2-1; 7 bases agree with TRBD1. The germline CDR1 and CDR2 sequences are MDHEN and SYDVKM. CDR3 size: 16 residues. The V segment lost 7 bases and the J segment 0 bases; nucleotides outside the gene matches: 9. This CDR3 reads CASIDPGQLSYNEQFF. The CDR3, as DNA: TGTGCCAGCATCGATCCGGGACAGCTCTCCTACAATGAGCAGTTCTTC. Variable domain in full (rest from reference TRBV28 and TRBJ2-1): DVKVTQSSRYLVKRTGEKVFLECVQDMDHENMFWYRQDPGLGLRLIYFSYDVKMKEKGDIPEGYSVSREKKERFSLILESASTNQTSMYLCASIDPGQLSYNEQFFGPGTRLTVL.

This clone has a handful of counts. Distinct nucleotide sequences in the sample also encode this CDR3. V and J are TRBV3-1 (or the pseudogene TRBV3-2) and TRBJ2-3; D is perhaps TRBD2 (5 bases). The CDR3 runs 14 residues. V was cut by 4 bases and J by 2 bases, with 10 bases left in between. Germline V gives CDR1 LGHDT, CDR2 YNNKEL (reference sequence). This CDR3 reads CASSPGGYTDTQYF. DNA for the CDR3: TGTGCCAGCAGCCCCGGCGGGTACACAGATACGCAGTATTTT.

This clone was seen repeatedly, ten times or more. The gene calls are TRBV19 and TRBJ1-3; D may be TRBD1 (5 bases). CDR1 LNHDA and CDR2 SQIVND come from the germline V gene (reference sequence). Trimming shortened V by 7 bases and J by 1 base, and 11 bases separated the two germline ends. CDR3 length equals 14 residues. CDR3 protein: CASIAGPSGNTIYF. The CDR3 DNA is TGTGCCAGTATCGCGGGGCCATCTGGAAACACCATATATTTT.

Only a few counts were recorded for this clone. The chain employs TRBV9 and TRBJ1-6; D may be TRBD1 (5 bases). Trimming removed 4 bases at V and 10 bases at J, with 15 bases between. The germline CDR1 and CDR2 sequences are SGDLS and YYNGEE. CDR3 length equals 14 residues. CDR3 bases: TGTGCCAGCAGCTGGGGGAGGGTGGAATCACCCCTCCACTTT. Protein sequence: CASSWGRVESPLHF.

V is TRBV4-1 and J is TRBJ2-7; TRBD1 might be the D (5 bases). This CDR3 is built from 15 residues. Germline V lookup: CDR1 MGHRA, CDR2 YSYEKL. Trimming removed 3 bases at V and 7 bases at J, with 19 bases between. CDR3 in amino acids: CASSQPNEGAGEQYF. The CDR3 DNA reads as TGCGCCAGCAGCCAGCCCAACGAAGGGGCAGGGGAGCAGTACTTC.